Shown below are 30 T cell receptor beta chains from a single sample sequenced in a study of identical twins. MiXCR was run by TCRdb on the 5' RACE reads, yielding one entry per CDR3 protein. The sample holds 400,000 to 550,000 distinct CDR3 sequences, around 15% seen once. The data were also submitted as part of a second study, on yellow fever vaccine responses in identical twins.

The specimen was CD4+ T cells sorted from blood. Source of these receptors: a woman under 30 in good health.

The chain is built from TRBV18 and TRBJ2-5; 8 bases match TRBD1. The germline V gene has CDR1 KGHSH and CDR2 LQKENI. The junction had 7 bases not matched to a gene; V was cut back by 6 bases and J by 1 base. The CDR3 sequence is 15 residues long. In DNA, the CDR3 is TGTGCCAGCTCTACCAGGGGGCTGATCCAAGAGACCCAGTACTTC. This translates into CASSTRGLIQETQYF. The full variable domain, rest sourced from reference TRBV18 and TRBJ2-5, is NAGVMQNPRHLVRRRGQEARLRCSPMKGHSHVYWYRQLPEEGLKFMVYLQKENIIDESGMPKERFSAEFPKEGPSILRIQQVVRGDSAAYFCASSTRGLIQETQYFGPGTRLLVL.

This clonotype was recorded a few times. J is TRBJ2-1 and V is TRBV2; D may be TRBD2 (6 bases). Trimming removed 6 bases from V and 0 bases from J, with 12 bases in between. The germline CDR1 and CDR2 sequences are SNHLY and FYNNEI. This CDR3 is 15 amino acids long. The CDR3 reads CASRTDGGSYNEQFF. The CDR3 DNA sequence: TGTGCCAGCAGGACCGACGGGGGCTCCTACAATGAGCAGTTCTTC.

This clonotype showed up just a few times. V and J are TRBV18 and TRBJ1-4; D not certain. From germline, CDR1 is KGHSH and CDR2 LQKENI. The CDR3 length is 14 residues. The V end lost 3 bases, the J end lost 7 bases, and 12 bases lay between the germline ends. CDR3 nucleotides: TGTGCCAGCTCACCGGCCCCCACGGGTGAAAAACTGTTTTTT. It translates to CASSPAPTGEKLFF.

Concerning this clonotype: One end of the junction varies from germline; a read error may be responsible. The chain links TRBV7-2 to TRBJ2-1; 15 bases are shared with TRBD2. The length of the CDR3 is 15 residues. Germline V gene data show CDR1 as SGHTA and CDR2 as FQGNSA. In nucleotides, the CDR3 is TGTGCCAGCAGCTTAGTGGCAGGGACTAGCGGGGGGACTGTCTTC. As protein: CASSLVAGTSGGTVF.

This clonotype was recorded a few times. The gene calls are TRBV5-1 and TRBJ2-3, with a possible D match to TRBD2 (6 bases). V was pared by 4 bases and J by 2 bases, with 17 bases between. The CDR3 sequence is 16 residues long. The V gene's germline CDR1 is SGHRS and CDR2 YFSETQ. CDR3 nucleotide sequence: TGCGCCAGCAGCCCTCAAGCGGGCCCCACCACAGATACGCAGTATTTT. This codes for CASSPQAGPTTDTQYF.

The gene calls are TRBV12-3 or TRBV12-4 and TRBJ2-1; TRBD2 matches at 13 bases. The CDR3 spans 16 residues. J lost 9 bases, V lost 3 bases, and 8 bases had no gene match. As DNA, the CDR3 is TGTGCCAGCAGTTTTCCCGGGACTAGCGGGATCGGTGAGCAGTTCTTC. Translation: CASSFPGTSGIGEQFF.

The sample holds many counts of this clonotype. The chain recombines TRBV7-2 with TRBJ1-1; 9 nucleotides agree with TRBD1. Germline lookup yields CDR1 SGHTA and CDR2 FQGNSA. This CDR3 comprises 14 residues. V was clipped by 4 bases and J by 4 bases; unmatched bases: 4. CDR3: CASSSTGGSTEAFF. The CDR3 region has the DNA TGTGCCAGCAGCTCGACAGGGGGGTCCACTGAAGCTTTCTTT. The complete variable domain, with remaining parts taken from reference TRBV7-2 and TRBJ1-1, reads GAGVSQSPSNKVTEKGKDVELRCDPISGHTALYWYRQSLGQGLEFLIYFQGNSAPDKSGLPSDRFSAERTGGSVSTLTIQRTQQEDSAVYLCASSSTGGSTEAFFGQGTRLTVV.

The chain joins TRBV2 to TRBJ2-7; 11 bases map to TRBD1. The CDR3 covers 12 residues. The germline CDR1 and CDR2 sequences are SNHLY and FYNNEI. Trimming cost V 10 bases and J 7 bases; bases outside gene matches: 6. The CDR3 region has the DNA TGTGCCAAGGACAGGGGGCTTGGGGAGCAGTACTTC. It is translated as CAKDRGLGEQYF.

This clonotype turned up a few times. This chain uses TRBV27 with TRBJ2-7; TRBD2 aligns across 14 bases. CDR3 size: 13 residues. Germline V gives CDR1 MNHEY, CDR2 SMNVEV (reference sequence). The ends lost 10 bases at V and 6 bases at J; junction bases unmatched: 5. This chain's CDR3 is CATRGLAGVEQYF. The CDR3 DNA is TGTGCCACCAGGGGACTAGCGGGAGTCGAGCAGTACTTC.

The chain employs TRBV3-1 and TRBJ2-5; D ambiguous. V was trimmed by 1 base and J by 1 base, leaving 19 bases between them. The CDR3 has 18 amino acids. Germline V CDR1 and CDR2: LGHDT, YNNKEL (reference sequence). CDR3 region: CASSQVTPRHQGQETQYF. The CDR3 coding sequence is TGTGCCAGCAGCCAAGTAACGCCGAGACACCAAGGCCAAGAGACCCAGTACTTC.

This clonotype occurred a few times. CDR3 DNA sequence: TGTGCCTGGAGTTACGACAGGGGCGAGGTTTCACCCCTCCACTTT. It translates to CAWSYDRGEVSPLHF. This rearrangement joins TRBV30 to TRBJ1-6, with 8 bases fitting TRBD1. The germline CDR1 and CDR2 sequences are GTSNPN and SVGIG (reference sequence). This CDR3 contains 15 residues. Trimming removed 2 bases from V and 9 bases from J; junction bases left unmatched: 9.

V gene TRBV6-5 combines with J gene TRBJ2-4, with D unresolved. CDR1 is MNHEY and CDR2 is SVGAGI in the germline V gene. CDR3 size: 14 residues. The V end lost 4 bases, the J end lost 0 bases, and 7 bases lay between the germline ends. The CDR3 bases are TGTGCCAGCAGTTCGGGTATAGCCAAAAACATTCAGTACTTC. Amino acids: CASSSGIAKNIQYF.

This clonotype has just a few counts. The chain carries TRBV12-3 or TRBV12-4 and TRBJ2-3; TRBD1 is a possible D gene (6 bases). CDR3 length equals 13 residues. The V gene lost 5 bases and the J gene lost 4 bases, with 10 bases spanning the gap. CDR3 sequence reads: CASSPGDPDTQYF. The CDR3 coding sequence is TGTGCCAGCAGTCCAGGGGACCCAGATACGCAGTATTTT.

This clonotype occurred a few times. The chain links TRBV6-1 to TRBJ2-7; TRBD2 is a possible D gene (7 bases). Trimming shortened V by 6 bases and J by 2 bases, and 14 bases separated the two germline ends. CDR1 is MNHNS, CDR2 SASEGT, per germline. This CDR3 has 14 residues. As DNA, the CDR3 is TGTGCCAGCAGGGAGGGGGGGGGCCCCTACGAGCAGTACTTC. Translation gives CASREGGGPYEQYF.

CDR3 in amino acids: CASSLKGLNEQYF. As DNA, the CDR3 is TGTGCCAGCAGTTTAAAGGGACTGAACGAGCAGTACTTC. The chain couples TRBV27 to TRBJ2-7; D is possibly TRBD2 (6 bases). The CDR3 totals 13 residues. V lost 2 bases, J lost 5 bases, and 10 bases lay in between. Germline CDR1 and CDR2: MNHEY and SMNVEV (reference sequence).

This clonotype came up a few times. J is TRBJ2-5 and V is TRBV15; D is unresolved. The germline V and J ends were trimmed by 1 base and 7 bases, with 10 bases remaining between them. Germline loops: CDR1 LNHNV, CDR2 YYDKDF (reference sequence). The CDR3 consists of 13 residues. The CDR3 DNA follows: TGTGCCACCAGCAGAGCCCAAACCTGGACCCAGTACTTC. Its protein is CATSRAQTWTQYF. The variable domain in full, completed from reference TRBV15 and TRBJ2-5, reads DAMVIQNPRYQVTQFGKPVTLSCSQTLNHNVMYWYQQKSSQAPKLLFHYYDKDFNNEADTPDNFQSRRPNTSFCFLDIRSPGLGDTAMYLCATSRAQTWTQYFGPGTRLLVL.

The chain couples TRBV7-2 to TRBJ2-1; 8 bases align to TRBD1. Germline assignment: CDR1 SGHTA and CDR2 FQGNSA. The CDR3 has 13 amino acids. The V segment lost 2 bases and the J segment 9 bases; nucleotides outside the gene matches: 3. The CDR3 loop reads CASSLFQGAEQFF. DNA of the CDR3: TGTGCCAGCAGCTTATTTCAGGGGGCTGAGCAGTTCTTC.

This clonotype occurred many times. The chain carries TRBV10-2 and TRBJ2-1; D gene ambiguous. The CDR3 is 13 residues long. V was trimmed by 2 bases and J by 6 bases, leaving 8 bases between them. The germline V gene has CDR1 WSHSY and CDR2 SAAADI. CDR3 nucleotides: TGCGCCAGCAGTGAGCGAGCTCCCAATGAGCAGTTCTTC. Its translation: CASSERAPNEQFF.

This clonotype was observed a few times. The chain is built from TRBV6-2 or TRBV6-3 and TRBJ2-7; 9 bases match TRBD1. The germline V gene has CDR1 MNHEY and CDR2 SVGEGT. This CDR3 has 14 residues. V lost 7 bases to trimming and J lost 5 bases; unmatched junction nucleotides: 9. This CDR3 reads CASNQDRGTDEQYF. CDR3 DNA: TGTGCCAGCAACCAGGACAGGGGCACTGACGAGCAGTACTTC.

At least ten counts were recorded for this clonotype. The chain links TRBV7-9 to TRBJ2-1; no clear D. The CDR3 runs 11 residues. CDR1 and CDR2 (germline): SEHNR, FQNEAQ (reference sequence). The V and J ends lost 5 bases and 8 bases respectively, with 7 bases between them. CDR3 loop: CASSVHDEQFF. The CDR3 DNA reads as TGTGCCAGCAGCGTGCATGATGAGCAGTTCTTC.

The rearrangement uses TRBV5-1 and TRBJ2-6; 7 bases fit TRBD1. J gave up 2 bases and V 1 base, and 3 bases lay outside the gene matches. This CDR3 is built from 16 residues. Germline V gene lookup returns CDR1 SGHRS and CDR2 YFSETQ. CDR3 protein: CASSLLGGAGANVLTF. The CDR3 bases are TGCGCCAGCAGCTTGTTAGGGGGCGCTGGGGCCAACGTCCTGACTTTC.

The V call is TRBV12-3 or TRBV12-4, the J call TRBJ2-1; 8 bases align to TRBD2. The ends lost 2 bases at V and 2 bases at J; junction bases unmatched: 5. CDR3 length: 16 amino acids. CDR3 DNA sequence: TGTGCCAGCAGTTTAAAAGCGGGAGTAGCCTACAATGAGCAGTTCTTC. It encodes CASSLKAGVAYNEQFF.

CDR3 protein: CASRRGGTSGEIEQFF. In DNA, the CDR3 is TGTGCCAGCAGACGCGGCGGGACTAGCGGAGAGATTGAGCAGTTCTTC. This chain links TRBV6-2 or TRBV6-3 with TRBJ2-1; 11 bases agree with TRBD2. After removal of 6 bases from V and 9 bases from J, the junction contained 13 bases not matched to a gene. CDR1 MNHEY and CDR2 SVGEGT come from the germline V gene. The CDR3 has 16 amino acids.

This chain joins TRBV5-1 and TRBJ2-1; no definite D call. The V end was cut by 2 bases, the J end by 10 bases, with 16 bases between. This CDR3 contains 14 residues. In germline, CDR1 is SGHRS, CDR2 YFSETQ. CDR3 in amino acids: CASSFNFPTGEQFF. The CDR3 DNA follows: TGCGCCAGCAGCTTTAATTTCCCTACGGGCGAGCAGTTCTTC.

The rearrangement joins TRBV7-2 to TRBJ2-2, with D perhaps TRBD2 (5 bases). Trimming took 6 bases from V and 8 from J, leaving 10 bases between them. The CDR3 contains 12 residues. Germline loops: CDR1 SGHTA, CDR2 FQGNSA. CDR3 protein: CASRRTGGELFF. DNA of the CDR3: TGTGCCAGCAGGCGAACGGGAGGGGAGCTGTTTTTT.

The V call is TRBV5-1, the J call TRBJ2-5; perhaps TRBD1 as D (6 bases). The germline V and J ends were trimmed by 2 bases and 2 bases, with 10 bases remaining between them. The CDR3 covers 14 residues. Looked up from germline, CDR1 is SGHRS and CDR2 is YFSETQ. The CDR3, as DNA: TGCGCCAGCAGCTTCCCCAGGGGTCAAGAGACCCAGTACTTC. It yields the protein CASSFPRGQETQYF.

Written as DNA, the CDR3 is TGTGCCAGCAGCTTAGCCCCCCTCTACGAGCAGTACTTC. Protein: CASSLAPLYEQYF. The chain uses TRBV11-3 and TRBJ2-7; D ambiguous. CDR1 SGHNT and CDR2 YENEEA come from the germline V gene. This CDR3 is built from 13 residues. Trimming shortened V by 1 base and J by 3 bases, and 7 bases separated the two germline ends.

CDR3 in amino acids: CSARPGLPTGEQFF. Written as DNA, the CDR3 is TGCAGTGCTAGACCGGGACTACCTACAGGGGAGCAGTTCTTC. The rearrangement joins TRBV20-1 to TRBJ2-1, with a weak D call TRBD2 (7 bases). Trimming removed 2 bases from V and 10 bases from J, with 18 bases in between. The germline V gene encodes CDR1 DFQATT and CDR2 SNEGSKA (reference sequence). The CDR3 runs to 14 residues.

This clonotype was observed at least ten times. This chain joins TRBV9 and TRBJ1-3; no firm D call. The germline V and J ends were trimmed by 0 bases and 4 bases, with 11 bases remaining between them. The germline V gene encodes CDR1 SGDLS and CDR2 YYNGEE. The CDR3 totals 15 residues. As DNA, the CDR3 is TGTGCCAGCAGCGTAGGAGGGTCTTTGGGAAACACCATATATTTT. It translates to CASSVGGSLGNTIYF.

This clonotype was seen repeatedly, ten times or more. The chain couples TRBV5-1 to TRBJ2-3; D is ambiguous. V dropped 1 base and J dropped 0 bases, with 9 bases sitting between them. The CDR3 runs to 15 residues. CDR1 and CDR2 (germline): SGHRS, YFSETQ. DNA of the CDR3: TGCGCCAGCAGCTTGAACGGGCCCAGCACAGATACGCAGTATTTT. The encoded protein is CASSLNGPSTDTQYF.